This TCR beta chain comes out of a study of T cell repertoires in cytomegalovirus infection. Study background: Recently identified HLA-C-restricted CMV epitopes and well-studied HLA-B-restricted CMV epitopes were used by the study. TCR beta signatures that were public indicated CMV infection and matching HLA type.

This clonotype was counted between two and nine times. Its specificity is unknown. TCRdb passed the reads through MiXCR, listing each CDR3 protein once. The data show some 560,000 distinct CDR3 sequences, around two fifths seen once. Study-wide findings and caveats: Ex vivo responses were dominated by HLA-C-restricted CMV-specific TCR beta clonotypes. Cumulative frequency (of public TCR beta family members) identified carriers of CMV plus the relevant HLA.

This TCR was recovered from a human donor in good health (CMV status not recorded). Some clones in this sample may be carry-over from other donors' samples. Sequenced here: cultured PBMCs, sampled from culture after CMV antigen stimulation.

The CDR3 region is CASSLEGGLGYEQYF. DNA of the CDR3: TGTGCCAGCAGTTTAGAGGGGGGATTGGGGTACGAGCAGTACTTC. The chain is built from TRBV12-3 or TRBV12-4 and TRBJ2-7; D tentatively reads TRBD1 or TRBD2 (6 bases each). The CDR3 is made up of 15 amino acids. V lost 1 base and J lost 4, with 14 bases in between.